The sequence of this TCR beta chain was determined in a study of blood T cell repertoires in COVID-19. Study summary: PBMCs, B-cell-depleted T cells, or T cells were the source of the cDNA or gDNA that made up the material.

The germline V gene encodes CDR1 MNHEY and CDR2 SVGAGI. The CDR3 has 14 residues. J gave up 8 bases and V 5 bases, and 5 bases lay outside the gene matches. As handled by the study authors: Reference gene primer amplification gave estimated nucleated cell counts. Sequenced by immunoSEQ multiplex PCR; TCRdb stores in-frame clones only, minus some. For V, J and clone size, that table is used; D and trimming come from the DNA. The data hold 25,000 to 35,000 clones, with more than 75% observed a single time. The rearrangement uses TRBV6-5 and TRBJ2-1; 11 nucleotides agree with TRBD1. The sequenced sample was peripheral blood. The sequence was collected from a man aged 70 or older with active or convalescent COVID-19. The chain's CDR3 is CASSRDRGRDEQFF. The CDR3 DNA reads TGTGCCAGCAGTAGGGACAGGGGGAGGGATGAGCAGTTCTTC.